This T cell receptor beta chain was observed in a study of blood T cell repertoires in COVID-19. Study as a whole: Acute and convalescent COVID-19 samples came from the United States, Italy and Spain. T cells, B-cell-depleted T cells, or PBMCs supplied cDNA or gDNA.

Original handling: Amplification of reference gene primers provided the estimated nucleated cell counts. Profiling relied on immunoSEQ multiplex PCR, and the TCRdb table lists in-frame clones only, not all of them. V, J and clone size are taken as reported in that table, and D and trimming were inferred from the DNA itself. Of some 170,000 clones listed, roughly 86% were seen once; the top ten hold 1.5% to 2%. The V and J ends lost 4 bases and 4 bases, in that order; junction bases with no gene match: 4. The CDR3 runs to 14 residues. CDR1 SGHTA and CDR2 FQGTGA come from the germline V gene. The V gene is TRBV7-3, the J gene TRBJ1-1; 9 nucleotides agree with TRBD1. The sequencing input was peripheral blood. This clonotype was obtained from a woman aged 45 to 65 with acute or convalescent COVID-19. The CDR3: CASSYGQGITEAFF. In nucleotides, the CDR3 is TGTGCCAGCAGCTATGGACAGGGGATCACTGAAGCTTTCTTT.